This entry lists 11 T cell receptor beta chains sequenced from one sample in a study of response to subunit inactivated influenza vaccine. One entry per CDR3 protein, called by TCRdb with MiXCR from the RT-PCR reads. In the table there are about 610,000 distinct CDR3 sequences, around 15% of which are singletons. The sequencing here drew on PBMCs from blood, taken roughly 13 days after vaccination. The receptor set was obtained from a man aged 45-65 years who received an inactivated influenza vaccine.

This clonotype has more than one count but fewer than ten. The V gene is TRBV7-6, the J gene TRBJ2-7, with 10 positions matching TRBD2. The V and J ends lost 3 bases and 6 bases, in that order; junction bases with no gene match: 5. The CDR3 runs 14 residues. CDR1 is SGHVS, CDR2 FNYEAQ, per germline. The CDR3 is CASSLGIAGGEQYF. The CDR3 coding sequence is TGTGCCAGCAGCTTGGGGATAGCGGGGGGCGAGCAGTACTTC. The full variable domain, in which reference TRBV7-6 and TRBJ2-7 provide the parts outside the CDR3, is GAGVSQSPRYKVTKRGQDVALRCDPISGHVSLYWYRQALGQGPEFLTYFNYEAQQDKSGLPNDRFSAERPEGSISTLTIQRTEQRDSAMYRCASSLGIAGGEQYFGPGTRLTVT.

The V and J genes are TRBV4-2 and TRBJ2-3, with 10 bases that match TRBD2. The V segment lost 3 bases and the J segment 0 bases; nucleotides outside the gene matches: 6. The germline gives CDR1 LGHNA, CDR2 YNFKEQ. This CDR3 is 17 amino acids long. The chain's CDR3 is CASSQLLAGASTDTQYF. Written as DNA, the CDR3 is TGTGCCAGCAGCCAGCTGCTAGCGGGAGCTAGCACAGATACGCAGTATTTT.

This clonotype was picked up a small number of times. The chain combines TRBV7-2 with TRBJ2-1, with 12 bases matching TRBD2. The CDR3 extends over 16 amino acids. Trimming at V came to 5 bases and at J to 12 bases, leaving 14 bases not matched to a gene. Per germline, CDR1 SGHTA and CDR2 FQGNSA. CDR3 residues: CASSPTLLAGGGRQFF. The CDR3 region has the DNA TGTGCCAGCAGCCCCACTCTACTAGCGGGAGGTGGACGGCAGTTCTTC.

The chain links TRBV7-9 to TRBJ2-7; TRBD1 or TRBD2 may be the D gene (6 bases each). The germline V gene encodes CDR1 SEHNR and CDR2 FQNEAQ (reference sequence). This CDR3 contains 16 residues. Trimming took 3 bases from V and 6 from J, leaving 21 bases between them. CDR3 coding DNA: TGTGCCAGCAGCTTGATCGTAGGGGGGAAACGGTGCGAGCAGTACTTC. Translating gives CASSLIVGGKRCEQYF. Full variable domain (outside the CDR3, taken from reference TRBV7-9 and TRBJ2-7): DTGVSQNPRHKITKRGQNVTFRCDPISEHNRLYWYRQTLGQGPEFLTYFQNEAQLEKSRLLSDRFSAERPKGSFSTLEIQRTEQGDSAMYLCASSLIVGGKRCEQYFGPGTRLTVT.

The J gene is TRBJ2-6, the V gene TRBV12-3 or TRBV12-4, with D unresolved. This CDR3 region has 17 residues. V gave up 1 base and J gave up 0 bases, with 10 bases separating them. The CDR3 bases are TGTGCCAGCAGTTTAGGGTGGGTGGACTCTGGGGCCAACGTCCTGACTTTC. This codes for CASSLGWVDSGANVLTF.

This clonotype was recorded a few times. This chain uses TRBV20-1 with TRBJ2-3, with 7 positions matching TRBD2. Per germline, CDR1 DFQATT and CDR2 SNEGSKA (reference sequence). This CDR3 is 15 amino acids long. The ends lost 4 bases at V and 0 bases at J; junction bases unmatched: 7. CDR3 residues: CSATRLALSTDTQYF. Here the CDR3 DNA reads TGCAGTGCTACCCGACTAGCCCTTAGCACAGATACGCAGTATTTT.

This clonotype was observed a handful of times. J is TRBJ2-1 and V is TRBV2; 13 positions match TRBD2. The CDR3 runs 16 residues. Germline CDR1 is SNHLY and CDR2 is FYNNEI. With V trimmed by 7 bases and J by 5 bases, 8 bases remained unmatched. The CDR3: CASNWRTSGSDNEQFF. The CDR3 DNA reads TGTGCCAGCAATTGGAGGACTAGCGGGAGTGACAATGAGCAGTTCTTC.

The chain employs TRBV7-6 and TRBJ2-3; no definite D call. Trimming cost V 2 bases and J 6 bases, with 12 bases left between them. CDR3 length: 14 amino acids. Germline CDR1 is SGHVS and CDR2 is FNYEAQ. CDR3 amino acids: CASSLSLEVDTQYF. CDR3 bases: TGTGCCAGCAGCTTAAGCCTCGAGGTGGATACGCAGTATTTT.

This chain connects TRBV6-2 or TRBV6-3 to TRBJ2-3; perhaps TRBD2 as D (6 bases). The CDR3 is 17 amino acids. Between the trimmed V and J ends, which lost 0 bases and 3 bases, there was a span of 16 bases. In germline, CDR1 is MNHEY, CDR2 SVGEGT. CDR3 nucleotides: TGTGCCAGCAGTTACTCCCCGGGGGAAAGGGGAACAGATACGCAGTATTTT. This encodes CASSYSPGERGTDTQYF.

This clonotype was seen a handful of times. This chain connects TRBV20-1 to TRBJ2-3, with a tentative D call TRBD2 (6 bases). CDR1 is DFQATT, CDR2 SNEGSKA, per germline (reference sequence). Trimming left V 0 bases short and J 5 bases short, with 12 bases between. CDR3 size: 14 residues. The DNA of the CDR3 is TGCAGTGCTAGAGATAGTCAGGGAGGAGATACGCAGTATTTT. Translation gives CSARDSQGGDTQYF.

The chain links TRBV12-3 or TRBV12-4 to TRBJ2-7; tentative D call: TRBD1 (7 bases). Trimming pared 5 bases from V and 2 bases from J, leaving 13 bases between. The CDR3 consists of 14 residues. The CDR3 reads CASSRQGGAYEQYF. CDR3 bases: TGTGCCAGCAGTAGGCAGGGGGGCGCCTACGAGCAGTACTTC.